This is a list of T cell receptor beta chains from one sample in a study of blood T cells in healthy people across ages. TCRdb re-called the 5' RACE reads with MiXCR, one entry per CDR3 protein. The table lists 1.5 million to 2 million distinct CDR3 sequences, about two fifths of them singletons. Sequencing used blood. All receptors come from a human donor in good health. The CDR3 runs from the conserved cysteine through the conserved F or W. Each record gives: clone size, J gene, CDR3 length, V gene, D gene, CDR3 DNA, CDR3 protein. A D gene is named only where the DNA matches it firmly. The size entry is marked missing in some rows and otherwise reads once, few, many or a size class.

clone_size: -
j_call: TRBJ2-3
cdr3_length: 12
v_call: TRBV20-1
d_call: -
cdr3_nt: TGCAGCGTTTTCCATGGACAGTCGGCGCAGTATTTT
cdr3_aa: CSVFHGQSAQYF

clone_size: few
j_call: TRBJ2-7
cdr3_length: 15
v_call: TRBV11-2
d_call: TRBD2
cdr3_nt: TGTGCCAGCAGCTTAGTATCCGGGAGGTACTACGAGCAGTACTTC
cdr3_aa: CASSLVSGRYYEQYF

clone_size: -
j_call: TRBJ1-3
cdr3_length: 16
v_call: TRBV7-2
d_call: -
cdr3_nt: TGTGCCAGCAGTTTAGTTGGACGGACCTCTGGAAACACCATATATTTT
cdr3_aa: CASSLVGRTSGNTIYF

clone_size: few
j_call: TRBJ2-7
cdr3_length: 16
v_call: TRBV28
d_call: TRBD2
cdr3_nt: TGTGCCAGCAGGCCTGAAATTCTAGCGGGGGCCAACGAGCAGTACTTC
cdr3_aa: CASRPEILAGANEQYF

clone_size: -
j_call: TRBJ2-1
cdr3_length: 15
v_call: TRBV6-6
d_call: -
cdr3_nt: TGTGCCAGCAGTTACGTGGCAGGGACGGACAATGAGCAGTTCTTC
cdr3_aa: CASSYVAGTDNEQFF

clone_size: -
j_call: TRBJ2-1
cdr3_length: 12
v_call: TRBV7-2
d_call: -
cdr3_nt: TGTGCCAGCAGCTACGACAATGGTGAGCAGTTCTTC
cdr3_aa: CASSYDNGEQFF

clone_size: -
j_call: TRBJ1-5
cdr3_length: 13
v_call: TRBV6-6
d_call: -
cdr3_nt: TGTGCCAGCAGTTACGAAGTTAATCAGCCCCAGCATTTT
cdr3_aa: CASSYEVNQPQHF

clone_size: -
j_call: TRBJ2-7
cdr3_length: 15
v_call: TRBV20-1
d_call: TRBD1
cdr3_nt: TGCAGTGCTACCTCCGACAGGGGCGCCTCCTACGAGCAGTACTTC
cdr3_aa: CSATSDRGASYEQYF

clone_size: -
j_call: TRBJ2-3
cdr3_length: 15
v_call: TRBV6-1
d_call: TRBD1
cdr3_nt: TGTGCCAGCAGTGAACCGGGACAGGGTCGCTATACGCAGTATTTT
cdr3_aa: CASSEPGQGRYTQYF

clone_size: -
j_call: TRBJ2-1
cdr3_length: 17
v_call: TRBV18
d_call: -
cdr3_nt: TGTGCCAGCTCACCTAGTATTCGGACTAAGGACTACAATGAGCAGTTCTTC
cdr3_aa: CASSPSIRTKDYNEQFF

clone_size: -
j_call: TRBJ2-1
cdr3_length: 16
v_call: TRBV24-1
d_call: -
cdr3_nt: TGTGCCACCAGTGATTTGCTGGCGGACTCCTACAATGAGCAGTTCTTC
cdr3_aa: CATSDLLADSYNEQFF

clone_size: few
j_call: TRBJ2-1
cdr3_length: 15
v_call: TRBV6-5
d_call: -
cdr3_nt: TGTGCCAGCAGTTACGCCGGGATCTCCTACAATGAGCAGTTCTTC
cdr3_aa: CASSYAGISYNEQFF

clone_size: few
j_call: TRBJ2-7
cdr3_length: 13
v_call: TRBV2
d_call: -
cdr3_nt: TGTGCCAGCAGGGGATCCGATAGCTACGAGCAGTACTTC
cdr3_aa: CASRGSDSYEQYF

clone_size: few
j_call: TRBJ1-5
cdr3_length: 15
v_call: TRBV10-3
d_call: TRBD1
cdr3_nt: TGTGCCATCAGTGCCGGGACAGGGGGGGATCAGCCCCAGCATTTT
cdr3_aa: CAISAGTGGDQPQHF

clone_size: few
j_call: TRBJ2-4
cdr3_length: 16
v_call: TRBV3-1
d_call: TRBD2
cdr3_nt: TGTGCCAGCAGCTCAACTAGCGGGGGGGCCGAAAACATTCAGTACTTC
cdr3_aa: CASSSTSGGAENIQYF

clone_size: -
j_call: TRBJ1-2
cdr3_length: 15
v_call: TRBV6-6
d_call: TRBD1
cdr3_nt: TGTGCCAGCAGCCTGGACAGGGACTCTAACTATGGCTACACCTTC
cdr3_aa: CASSLDRDSNYGYTF

clone_size: -
j_call: TRBJ2-1
cdr3_length: 16
v_call: TRBV6-1
d_call: TRBD1
cdr3_nt: TGTGCCAGCAGCCACCCCCCCGGGACAGAGGGCAATGAGCAGTTCTTC
cdr3_aa: CASSHPPGTEGNEQFF

clone_size: -
j_call: TRBJ1-2
cdr3_length: 15
v_call: TRBV4-3
d_call: -
cdr3_nt: TGCGCCAGCAGCCAAGGTTCGGCCAGAGTCTATGGCTACACCTTC
cdr3_aa: CASSQGSARVYGYTF

clone_size: -
j_call: TRBJ2-5
cdr3_length: 12
v_call: TRBV20-1
d_call: -
cdr3_nt: TGCAGTGCTCTGACTTTGGGGGAGACCCAGTACTTC
cdr3_aa: CSALTLGETQYF

clone_size: few
j_call: TRBJ2-6
cdr3_length: 16
v_call: TRBV19
d_call: -
cdr3_nt: TGTGCCAGTACCATGGATCAGGGCGCTGGGGCCAACGTCCTGACTTTC
cdr3_aa: CASTMDQGAGANVLTF

clone_size: -
j_call: TRBJ1-2
cdr3_length: 14
v_call: TRBV11-3
d_call: TRBD1
cdr3_nt: TGTGCCAGCAGCTCCAGGACAGGGGACGGAGGCTACACCTTC
cdr3_aa: CASSSRTGDGGYTF